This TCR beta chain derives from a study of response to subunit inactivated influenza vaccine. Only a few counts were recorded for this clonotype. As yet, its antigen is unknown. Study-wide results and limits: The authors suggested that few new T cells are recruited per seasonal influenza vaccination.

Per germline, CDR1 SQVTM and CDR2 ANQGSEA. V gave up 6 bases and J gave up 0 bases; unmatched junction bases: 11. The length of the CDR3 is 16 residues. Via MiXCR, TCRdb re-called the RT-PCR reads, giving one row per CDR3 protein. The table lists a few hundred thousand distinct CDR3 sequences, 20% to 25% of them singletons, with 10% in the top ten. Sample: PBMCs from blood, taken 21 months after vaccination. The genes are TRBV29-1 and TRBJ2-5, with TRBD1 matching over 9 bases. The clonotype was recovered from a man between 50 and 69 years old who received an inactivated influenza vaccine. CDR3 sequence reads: CSVEFTGGWYQETQYF. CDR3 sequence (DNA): TGCAGCGTAGAATTCACAGGGGGCTGGTACCAAGAGACCCAGTACTTC. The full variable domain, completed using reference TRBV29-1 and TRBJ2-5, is SAVISQKPSRDICQRGTSLTIQCQVDSQVTMMFWYRQQPGQSLTLIATANQGSEATYESGFVIDKFPISRPNLTFSTLTVSNMSPEDSSIYLCSVEFTGGWYQETQYFGPGTRLLVL.